This TCR beta chain was found in a study of blood T cells in healthy people across ages (dated by TCRdb to between 2014 and 2017). As for the study more broadly: In model experiments, template switching captured roughly one uniquely barcoded TCR beta cDNA molecule for every two T cells. Donors of different ages were randomly distributed across sequencing lanes to avoid experimental bias. Four age groups were formed from the donors: young (average about 15 years), middle-aged (around 39), aged (about 62) and long-lived (approximately 80). Using deep sequencing normalized with unique cDNA molecular identifiers, the study measured how TCR beta repertoire diversity changes with age. Using the same blood draw, the study looked at two additional independent replicas of 1 million unique cDNA reads for two donors, one aged 18 to 30 and the other aged 80 or older.

Receptors were amplified or captured by 5' RACE. Sequencing was carried out with an Illumina HiSeq 2500. A second roughly 6 to 12 cycle PCR used a sample-barcoded 5' primer and a J-beta primer mix. A unique molecular identifier was introduced onto each TCR beta cDNA molecule by a template-switch 5' adaptor carrying 12 random nucleotides. At least 3 million CDR3-containing paired-end reads were obtained from each sample. All of the RNA was converted into first-strand cDNA using the Mint cDNA synthesis kit, with a TRBC-specific oligonucleotide serving as the primer. Following uracil-DNA glycosylase treatment, all cDNA underwent a first 18-cycle PCR with the universal primers M1SS and BC2_uni_R. The paper's processing steps were these. For normalization, 1 million high-quality reads, each with a distinct molecular identifier, were randomly selected from each sample. Reads sharing molecular identifiers were discarded rather than binned into consensus sequences. MiTCR, set to a Q25 quality threshold and the strictest error-elimination algorithm, was used for CDR3 identification, clonotype clustering and error correction. A nonparametric unseen species model using Euler transformation provided a lower-bound estimate of total TCR beta diversity. TCRdb reprocessed the public reads (quality trimming at Q25 with fastp, clone calling with MiXCR) and kept in-frame beta chains. For every CDR3 protein sequence, its rows merge into one entry that carries the most common genes and DNA. The authors' filters were not applied to this entry. The sample table lists about 700,000 distinct CDR3 sequences, approximately 30% of them with a count of one. The ten largest clonotypes hold approximately 15% of the sample.

With respect to this clonotype: This clone's antigen is unknown. Per-nucleotide qualities are absent, and no much larger clonotype sits a single base away.

Germline trimming: 3 bases from V, 4 bases from J; junction bases outside gene matches: 6. From cysteine to phenylalanine, the CDR3 is 15 amino acids long. Only CDR3 DNA is held: 45 bases, read in frame from base 1. General findings and caveats noted by the study authors: Because the CMV infection status of the donors was unknown, age-related changes in expanded clonotypes may potentially have been confounded. The percentage of naive T cells measured by flow cytometry correlated strongly with observed TCR beta diversity. As age increased, observed TCR beta diversity per million T cells dropped in a roughly linear way, and a significant reduction was already evident by age roughly 40. Compared with the aged group, the long-lived group had more naive CD4+ T cells, fewer expanded clones and increased TCR diversity, a pattern suggesting age selection. Total diversity estimates from one million sequenced T cells were considered lower bounds and underestimates. Conclusive comparison of naive and antigen-experienced compartments was prevented by the profiling of bulk unsorted PBMCs.

Systemically healthy Caucasian individuals from Russia, roughly 40 in total and aged about 6 to 100 years, were included as donors. Each donor gave 8 to 10 milliliters of peripheral blood, drawn into EDTA-treated Vacutainer tubes. Ficoll-Paque density-gradient centrifugation was used to isolate PBMCs, with at least 6.5 million obtained per sample. Total RNA, at least 5 micrograms per sample, was extracted from PBMCs with Trizol reagent. Naive CD45RAhigh/CD27high T cell percentages were measured by flow cytometry on a PBMC aliquot from every donor. This receptor was taken from a woman of 80 years or more in good health. Donor details come from another sample of the same person, matched by shared clones. The sequencing input was blood. Recombination joined TRBV12-3 or TRBV12-4 with TRBJ1-5, with 7 bases matching TRBD1. The CDR3 reads CASSLGQLPNQPQHF. The nucleotides are TGTGCCAGCAGTTTGGGACAGCTCCCAAATCAGCCCCAGCATTTT.